This entry concerns a single TCR beta chain. What it binds is not known. The data derive from a study of cytomegalovirus exposure and HLA in healthy donors. Findings and limits, study-wide: Reports indicated that the classifier achieved high specificity and sensitivity in diagnosing cytomegalovirus status.

The primer mix had 60 Vbeta and 13 Jbeta primers. Generated by immunoSEQ multiplex PCR, the TCRdb table keeps only in-frame clones and is missing some. This table holds 150,000 to 200,000 clones, approximately 71% found once. The sample consisted of PBMCs. This sequence originates from a woman aged 40 to 49 in good health and CMV-seropositive.

This CDR3 reads CASSKTGNSYEQYF. CDR3 in DNA: TGTGCCAGCAGCAAGACAGGGAACTCCTACGAGCAGTACTTC. The chain carries TRBV11-3 and TRBJ2-7; 7 nucleotides match TRBD1. Unmatched junction bases numbered 4, after V lost 5 bases and J lost 0 bases. CDR1 is SGHNT and CDR2 is YENEEA in the germline V gene. The CDR3 is 14 residues long.